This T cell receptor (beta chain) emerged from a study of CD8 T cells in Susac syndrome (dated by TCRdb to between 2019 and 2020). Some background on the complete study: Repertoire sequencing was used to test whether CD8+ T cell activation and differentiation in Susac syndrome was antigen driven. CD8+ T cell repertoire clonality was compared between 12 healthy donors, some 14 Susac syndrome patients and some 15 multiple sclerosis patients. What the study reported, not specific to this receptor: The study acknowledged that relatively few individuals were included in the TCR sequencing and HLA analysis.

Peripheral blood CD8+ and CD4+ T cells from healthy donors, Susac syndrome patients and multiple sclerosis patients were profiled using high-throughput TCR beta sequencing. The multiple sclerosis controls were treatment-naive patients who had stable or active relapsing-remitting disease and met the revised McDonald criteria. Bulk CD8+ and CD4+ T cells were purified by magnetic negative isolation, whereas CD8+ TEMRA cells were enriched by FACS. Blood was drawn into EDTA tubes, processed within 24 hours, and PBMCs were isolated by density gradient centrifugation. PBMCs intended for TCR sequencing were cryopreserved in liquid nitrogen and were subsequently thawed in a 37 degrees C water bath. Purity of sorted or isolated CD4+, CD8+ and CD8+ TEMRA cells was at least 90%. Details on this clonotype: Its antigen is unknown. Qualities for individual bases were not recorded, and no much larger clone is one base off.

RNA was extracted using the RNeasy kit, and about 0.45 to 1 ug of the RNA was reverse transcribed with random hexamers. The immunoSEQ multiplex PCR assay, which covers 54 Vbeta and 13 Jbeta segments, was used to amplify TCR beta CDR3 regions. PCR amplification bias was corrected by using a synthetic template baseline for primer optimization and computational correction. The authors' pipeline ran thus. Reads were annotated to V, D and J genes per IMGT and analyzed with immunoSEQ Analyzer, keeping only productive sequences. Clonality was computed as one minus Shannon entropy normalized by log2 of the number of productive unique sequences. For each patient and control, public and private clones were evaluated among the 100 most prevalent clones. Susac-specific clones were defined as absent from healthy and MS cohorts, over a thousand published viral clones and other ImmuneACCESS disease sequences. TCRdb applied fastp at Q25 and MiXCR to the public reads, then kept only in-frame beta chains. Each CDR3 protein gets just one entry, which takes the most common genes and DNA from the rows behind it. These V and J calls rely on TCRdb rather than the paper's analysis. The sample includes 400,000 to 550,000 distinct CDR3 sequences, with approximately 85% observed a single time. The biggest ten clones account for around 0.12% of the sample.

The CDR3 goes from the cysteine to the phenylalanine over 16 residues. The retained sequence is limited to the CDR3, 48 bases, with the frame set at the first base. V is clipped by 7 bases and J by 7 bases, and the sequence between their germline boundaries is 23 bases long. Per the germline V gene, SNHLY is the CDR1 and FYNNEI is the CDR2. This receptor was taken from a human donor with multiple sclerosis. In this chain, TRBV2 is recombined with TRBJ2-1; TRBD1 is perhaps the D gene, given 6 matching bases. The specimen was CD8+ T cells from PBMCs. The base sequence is TGTGCCAGCACCGAGGGTTTTCGGACAGATTCAAATGAGCAGTTCTTC. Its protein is CASTEGFRTDSNEQFF. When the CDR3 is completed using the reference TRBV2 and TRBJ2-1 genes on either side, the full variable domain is EPEVTQTPSHQVTQMGQEVILRCVPISNHLYFYWYRQILGQKVEFLVSFYNNEISEKSEIFDDQFSVERPDGSNFTLKIRSTKLEDSAMYFCASTEGFRTDSNEQFFGPGTRLTVL.